This T cell receptor beta chain stems from a study of post-analysis software for immune sequencing data. Overall study context: Disease courses included relapsing-remitting, secondary progressive and progressive-relapsing multiple sclerosis.

cDNA libraries for TCR beta contained unique molecular identifiers. Input amounts of roughly 0.85 to 11 million T cells were used. These gave 500,000 or so cDNA molecules, so each molecule approximated one T cell. From the PCR reads, TCRdb called clonotypes with MiXCR, one entry per CDR3 protein. There are roughly 870,000 distinct CDR3 sequences in the sample; roughly half occur only once, and under 6% lies in the top ten. Study-level findings and limits: Strong co-clustering by F measure was evident for samples that had been prepared in the same batch. Significantly lower normalized Chao1 diversity was found in patients with multiple sclerosis relative to controls. Patients used about five TRBV segments, including TRBV5-6, TRBV5-1 and TRBV20-1, more often than controls.

There are a few counts of this clonotype. Its target is not known. CDR3 length: 15 amino acids. In germline, CDR1 is DFQATT, CDR2 SNEGSKA (reference sequence). The trim removed 7 bases at V and 0 bases at J, leaving 9 bases unmatched. The receptor was isolated from a girl aged 10 to 17 with multiple sclerosis. Input material: blood. The chain links TRBV20-1 to TRBJ2-3, with 8 bases lining up with TRBD2. In nucleotides, the CDR3 is TGCAGTGTCCTGACTAGCGCCCTAAGCACAGATACGCAGTATTTT. Translated: CSVLTSALSTDTQYF.